These 23 T cell receptor beta chains were all obtained from the same sample, sequenced in a study of T cell repertoires in cytomegalovirus infection. No antigen has been assigned to these receptors. TCRdb redid the calling of the reads with MiXCR, one entry per CDR3 protein. The repertoire holds approximately 110,000 distinct CDR3 sequences, with around 40% as singletons. The sequences come from CD8+ T cells from cultured PBMCs, collected from culture after CMV antigen stimulation. All receptors come from a human donor in good health (CMV status not recorded). Some clones in this sample may be carry-over from other donors' samples.

The chain links TRBV7-6 to TRBJ2-7, with D hard to call. From germline, CDR1 is SGHVS and CDR2 FNYEAQ. Trimming cost V 1 base and J 7 bases, with 14 bases left between them. The CDR3 is 14 amino acids. The CDR3 region is CASSLGSPSWEQYF. The CDR3 region has the DNA TGTGCCAGCAGCTTAGGATCCCCCTCCTGGGAGCAGTACTTC.

This clonotype came up many times. The chain joins TRBV7-8 to TRBJ2-2, with a tentative D call TRBD2 (5 bases). The CDR3 totals 14 residues. In germline, CDR1 is SGHVS, CDR2 FQNEAQ. V lost 0 bases to trimming and J lost 5 bases, with 7 bases between them. In DNA, the CDR3 is TGTGCCAGCAGCTTAGCGCCGGGGACCGGGGAGCTGTTTTTT. As protein: CASSLAPGTGELFF.

This clonotype appeared once. The chain carries TRBV4-1 and TRBJ2-7; maybe TRBD1 (6 bases). The CDR3 spans 14 residues. The ends were cut back, 0 bases at V and 3 bases at J, with 9 bases in the middle. Germline CDR1 is MGHRA and CDR2 is YSYEKL. CDR3 nucleotide sequence: TGCGCCAGCAGCCAAGATGGCAGGGGCTACGAGCAGTACTTC. This sequence encodes CASSQDGRGYEQYF.

The rearrangement uses TRBV11-2 and TRBJ2-5; D gene ambiguous. CDR3 length equals 13 residues. The germline gives CDR1 SGHAT, CDR2 FQNNGV. Trimming removed 2 bases at V and 6 bases at J, with 10 bases between. The CDR3: CASSLYDGKTQYF. CDR3 in DNA: TGTGCCAGCAGCTTATACGATGGGAAGACCCAGTACTTC.

The chain has TRBV27 and TRBJ2-6, with TRBD1 as a possible D gene (6 bases). V was pared by 0 bases and J by 3 bases, with 15 bases between. Germline V gives CDR1 MNHEY, CDR2 SMNVEV (reference sequence). The CDR3 totals 18 residues. CDR3 sequence reads: CASSLSNKGTYGANVLTF. CDR3 DNA sequence: TGTGCCAGCAGTTTATCAAATAAGGGGACATATGGGGCCAACGTCCTGACTTTC.

V and J are TRBV12-3 or TRBV12-4 and TRBJ1-2; no clear D gene. V was cut by 3 bases and J by 4 bases, with 15 bases left in between. This CDR3 has 15 amino acids. The DNA of the CDR3 is TGTGCCAGCAGTTTCGGCCCAGGATTGGGCTATGGCTACACCTTC. This gives the protein CASSFGPGLGYGYTF.

This chain connects TRBV4-1 to TRBJ2-7; 10 nucleotides line up with TRBD1. The CDR3 is made up of 15 amino acids. The V gene end was trimmed by 4 bases and the J gene end by 6 bases; junction bases not matched to a gene: 9. Germline lookup yields CDR1 MGHRA and CDR2 YSYEKL. DNA for the CDR3: TGCGCCAGCAGCCTTTCCGACAGGGGGCAACTCGAGCAGTACTTC. This sequence encodes CASSLSDRGQLEQYF.

The CDR3 protein is CASSRDLYSGSNQPQHF. In DNA, the CDR3 is TGTGCCAGCAGCAGGGACTTATACTCCGGGAGCAATCAGCCCCAGCATTTT. This rearrangement joins TRBV7-2 to TRBJ1-5; D possibly corresponds to TRBD1 (5 bases). The CDR3 covers 17 residues. Trimming took 5 bases from V and 1 from J, leaving 18 bases between them. Germline values: CDR1 SGHTA, CDR2 FQGNSA.

This clonotype was found a few times. The rearrangement uses TRBV5-8 and TRBJ2-4; D uncertain. Germline V gene data show CDR1 as SGHTS and CDR2 as YDEGEE. The V end lost 5 bases, the J end lost 0 bases, and 12 bases lay between the germline ends. The CDR3 runs to 15 residues. CDR3 sequence (DNA): TGTGCCAGCAGTTCCACAGAACTAGCCAAAAACATTCAGTACTTC. It specifies CASSSTELAKNIQYF. Complete variable domain (other parts from reference TRBV5-8 and TRBJ2-4): EAGVTQSPTHLIKTRGQQATLRCSPISGHTSVYWYQQALGLGLQFLLWYDEGEERNRGNFPPRFSGRQFPNYSSELNVNALELEDSALYLCASSSTELAKNIQYFGAGTRLSVL.

This clonotype was counted at least ten times. This rearrangement joins TRBV28 to TRBJ2-5; perhaps TRBD2 as D (6 bases). Germline V lookup: CDR1 MDHEN, CDR2 SYDVKM. Trimming shortened V by 6 bases and J by 3 bases, and 17 bases separated the two germline ends. The CDR3 has 15 amino acids. The CDR3 sequence: CASSPTRIRKETQYF. CDR3 nucleotide sequence: TGTGCCAGCAGCCCGACTAGAATTAGGAAAGAGACCCAGTACTTC.

In this sample, this clonotype turned up a few times. The chain carries TRBV7-8 and TRBJ2-1; possibly TRBD1 or TRBD2 for D (5 bases each). Trimming cost V 5 bases and J 5 bases, with 10 bases left between them. The germline V gene encodes CDR1 SGHVS and CDR2 FQNEAQ. The CDR3 spans 13 residues. The CDR3 bases are TGTGCCAGCAGCCCTCCGGGGCACAATGAGCAGTTCTTC. Its translation: CASSPPGHNEQFF.

DNA for the CDR3: TGTGCCACCAGTGATGACGTCTGGGATACGCAGTATTTT. Protein sequence: CATSDDVWDTQYF. The V call is TRBV24-1, the J call TRBJ2-3; unclear D gene. Trimming left V 3 bases short and J 6 bases short, with 9 bases between. Germline assignment: CDR1 KGHDR and CDR2 SFDVKD. The CDR3 runs to 13 residues.

This clonotype showed up many times. The CDR3: CASSPTNYNYGYTF. The CDR3 region has the DNA TGTGCCAGCAGTCCCACAAACTATAACTATGGCTACACCTTC. The chain joins TRBV27 to TRBJ1-2, with D uncertain. V was pared by 5 bases and J by 1 base, with 11 bases between. Germline CDR1 reads MNHEY; CDR2 reads SMNVEV (reference sequence). CDR3 length equals 14 residues.

In the case of this clonotype: One end of the junction is discordant with germline, which a read error may explain. The genes are TRBV7-8 and TRBJ2-1, with 11 bases aligning to TRBD2. CDR1 and CDR2 (germline): SGHVS, FQNEAQ. The CDR3 loop spans 15 amino acids. The CDR3 loop reads CASSSTSGGNNEQFF. The CDR3 DNA sequence: TGTGCAAGCAGCTCTACTAGCGGGGGAAACAATGAGCAGTTCTTC.

The chain employs TRBV7-6 and TRBJ1-6; 8 bases agree with TRBD1. The CDR3 sequence is 15 residues long. Looked up from germline, CDR1 is SGHVS and CDR2 is FNYEAQ. V was clipped by 3 bases and J by 8 bases; unmatched bases: 6. DNA for the CDR3: TGTGCCAGCAGCTTTTCAGGGGGCGTAGATTCACCCCTCCACTTT. This codes for CASSFSGGVDSPLHF.

V and J are TRBV5-4 and TRBJ2-1; 11 bases are shared with TRBD2. Germline V lookup: CDR1 SGHNT, CDR2 YYREEE (reference sequence). The CDR3 runs to 15 residues. V was pared by 4 bases and J by 10 bases, with 10 bases of the junction left unmatched. CDR3 protein: CASSLSGGAFREQFF. The CDR3 DNA reads as TGTGCCAGCAGCCTTAGCGGGGGGGCCTTTCGGGAGCAGTTCTTC. Drawing the rest from reference TRBV5-4 and TRBJ2-1, the complete variable domain is ETGVTQSPTHLIKTRGQQVTLRCSSQSGHNTVSWYQQALGQGPQFIFQYYREEENGRGNFPPRFSGLQFPNYSSELNVNALELDDSALYLCASSLSGGAFREQFFGPGTRLTVL.

V gene TRBV28 combines with J gene TRBJ2-1, with D hard to call. This CDR3 contains 12 residues. V was clipped by 2 bases and J by 7 bases, with 6 bases between them. Germline lookup yields CDR1 MDHEN and CDR2 SYDVKM. The CDR3 nucleotides are TGTGCCAGCAGTTTACGTCAAAATGAGCAGTTCTTC. Translating it yields CASSLRQNEQFF.

In its sample, this clonotype was seen many times. The genes are TRBV7-9 and TRBJ2-1; TRBD1 agrees at 8 bases. Per germline, CDR1 SEHNR and CDR2 FQNEAQ (reference sequence). V shed 5 bases, J shed 0 bases, and the junction held 6 bases outside the gene matches. This CDR3 has 16 residues. Written as DNA, the CDR3 is TGTGCCAGCAGCGTGCCCGACAGGGGCTCCTACAATGAGCAGTTCTTC. It yields the protein CASSVPDRGSYNEQFF.

CDR3 bases: TGTGCCAGCAGCTTAGTTGGGGAGAGCGGCTACACCTTC. The encoded protein is CASSLVGESGYTF. This rearrangement joins TRBV7-8 to TRBJ1-2; D is unresolved. The germline V and J ends were trimmed by 1 base and 8 bases, with 11 bases remaining between them. This CDR3 has 13 residues. Per the germline V gene, CDR1 is SGHVS and CDR2 is FQNEAQ.

This clonotype has just a few counts. The rearrangement joins TRBV4-1 to TRBJ1-5; D is unclear. The V gene lost 1 base and the J gene lost 0 bases, with 10 bases spanning the gap. CDR1 is MGHRA and CDR2 is YSYEKL in the germline V gene. This CDR3 contains 16 residues. The CDR3 loop is CASSQVAQHSNQPQHF. The CDR3 coding sequence is TGCGCCAGCAGCCAAGTTGCGCAGCATAGCAATCAGCCCCAGCATTTT.

The chain couples TRBV19 to TRBJ2-7, with TRBD1 as a possible D gene (6 bases). This CDR3 has 13 residues. Germline CDR1 and CDR2: LNHDA and SQIVND (reference sequence). The V gene lost 4 bases and the J gene lost 4 bases, with 11 bases spanning the gap. CDR3 residues: CASSTQGPYEQYF. In DNA form, the CDR3 reads TGTGCCAGTAGTACGCAGGGGCCTTACGAGCAGTACTTC.

Here the CDR3 reads CASSPPRLVDGNEQFF. The CDR3, as DNA: TGTGCCAGCAGTCCCCCCCGACTAGTAGACGGTAATGAGCAGTTCTTC. The chain joins TRBV2 to TRBJ2-1, with D perhaps matching TRBD2 (6 bases). V lost 5 bases to trimming and J lost 7 bases, with 21 bases between them. Germline CDR1 SNHLY, CDR2 FYNNEI. The CDR3 has 16 amino acids.

This chain connects TRBV4-1 to TRBJ2-2; D not certain. The germline V gene encodes CDR1 MGHRA and CDR2 YSYEKL. V gave up 5 bases and J gave up 6 bases, with 13 bases separating them. This CDR3 is 14 amino acids long. The chain's CDR3 is CASSKFLGPGELFF. As DNA, the CDR3 is TGCGCCAGCAGCAAATTCCTTGGGCCCGGGGAGCTGTTTTTT.